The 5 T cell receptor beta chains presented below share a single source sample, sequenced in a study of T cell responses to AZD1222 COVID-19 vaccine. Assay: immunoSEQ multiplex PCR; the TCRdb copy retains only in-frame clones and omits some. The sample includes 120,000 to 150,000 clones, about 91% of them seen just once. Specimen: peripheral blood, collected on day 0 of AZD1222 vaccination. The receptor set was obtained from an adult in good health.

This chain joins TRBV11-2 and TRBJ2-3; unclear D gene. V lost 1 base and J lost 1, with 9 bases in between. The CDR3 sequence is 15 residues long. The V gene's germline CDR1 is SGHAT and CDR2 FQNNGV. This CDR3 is CASSLVPGGTDTQYF. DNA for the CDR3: TGTGCCAGCAGCTTAGTCCCAGGAGGCACAGATACGCAGTATTTT.

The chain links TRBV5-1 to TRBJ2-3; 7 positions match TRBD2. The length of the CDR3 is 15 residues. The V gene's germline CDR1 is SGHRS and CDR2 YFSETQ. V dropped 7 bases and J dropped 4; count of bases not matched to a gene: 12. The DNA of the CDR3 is TGCGCCAGCGGCCGTATTGAGCGGGGCGCAGATACGCAGTATTTT. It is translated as CASGRIERGADTQYF.

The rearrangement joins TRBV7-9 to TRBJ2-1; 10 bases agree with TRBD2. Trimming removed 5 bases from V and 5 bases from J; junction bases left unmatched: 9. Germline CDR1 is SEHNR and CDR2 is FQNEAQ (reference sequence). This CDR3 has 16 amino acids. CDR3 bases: TGTGCCAGCAGCCGCAGCCTAGCGGGAGTAGACAATGAGCAGTTCTTC. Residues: CASSRSLAGVDNEQFF.

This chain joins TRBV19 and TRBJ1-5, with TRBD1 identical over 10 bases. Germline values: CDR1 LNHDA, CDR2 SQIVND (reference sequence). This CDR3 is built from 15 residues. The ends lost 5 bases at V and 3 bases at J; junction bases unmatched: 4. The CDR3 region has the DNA TGTGCCAGTAGTCCCGGGACAGGGGCCAATCAGCCCCAGCATTTT. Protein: CASSPGTGANQPQHF. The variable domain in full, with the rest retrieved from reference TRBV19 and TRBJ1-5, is DGGITQSPKYLFRKEGQNVTLSCEQNLNHDAMYWYRQDPGQGLRLIYYSQIVNDFQKGDIAEGYSVSREKKESFPLTVTSAQKNPTAFYLCASSPGTGANQPQHFGDGTRLSIL.

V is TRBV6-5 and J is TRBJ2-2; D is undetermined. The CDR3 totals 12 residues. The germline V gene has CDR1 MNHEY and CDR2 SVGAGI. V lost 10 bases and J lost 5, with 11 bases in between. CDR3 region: CAKQTHTGELFF. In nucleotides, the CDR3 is TGTGCCAAACAAACGCATACCGGGGAGCTGTTTTTT.